This T cell receptor beta chain was captured in a study of T cell responses to AZD1222 COVID-19 vaccine. Profiled with immunoSEQ multiplex PCR; TCRdb holds only in-frame clones, not every one. Of around 200,000 clones listed, roughly 88% are singletons. Study-wide results and caveats: Following two doses of AZD1222, Spike-specific TCR breadth and depth rose.

The V gene's germline CDR1 is SQVTM and CDR2 ANQGSEA. V lost 0 bases and J 0 bases, leaving 9 bases between the germline ends. The CDR3 runs 15 residues. As to this clone: What it recognizes is unknown.

This specimen consisted of peripheral blood, obtained on day 0 of AZD1222 vaccination. This clonotype was obtained from an adult in good health. The rearrangement links TRBV29-1 to TRBJ2-4; the D is unclear. The DNA for the CDR3 is TGCAGCGTTGAAGATCGAAGGGTAGCCAAAAACATTCAGTACTTC. Its protein product is CSVEDRRVAKNIQYF.